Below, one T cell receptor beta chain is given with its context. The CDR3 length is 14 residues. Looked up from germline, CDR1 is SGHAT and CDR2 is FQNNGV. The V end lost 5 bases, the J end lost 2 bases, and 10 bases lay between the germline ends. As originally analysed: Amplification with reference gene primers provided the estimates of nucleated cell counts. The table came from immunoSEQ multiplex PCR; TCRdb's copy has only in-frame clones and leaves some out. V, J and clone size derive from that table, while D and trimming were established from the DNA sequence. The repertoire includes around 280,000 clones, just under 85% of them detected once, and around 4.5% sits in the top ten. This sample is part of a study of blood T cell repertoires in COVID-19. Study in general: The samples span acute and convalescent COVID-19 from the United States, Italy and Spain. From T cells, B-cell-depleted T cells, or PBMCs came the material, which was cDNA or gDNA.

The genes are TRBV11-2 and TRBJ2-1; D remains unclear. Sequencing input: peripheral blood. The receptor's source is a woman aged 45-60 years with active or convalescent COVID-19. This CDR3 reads CASSMSGAYNEQFF. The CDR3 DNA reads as TGTGCCAGCAGCATGAGTGGAGCCTACAATGAGCAGTTCTTC.